This T cell receptor beta chain came from a study of shared clonotypes between healthy human individuals. There are 14 residues in the CDR3. Trimming pared 1 base from V and 5 bases from J, leaving 11 bases between. The germline V gene encodes CDR1 MGHRA and CDR2 YSYEKL. Sequencing used immunoSEQ multiplex PCR; TCRdb keeps in-frame clones, though not all of them. This repertoire shows more than 2 million clones, around 96% found once; its top ten account for roughly 1.1%. Findings and limits, study-wide: Genetic and exposure-history diversity was limited by the small donor number.

This clone was detected once. Its antigen remains unknown. Naivety among CD8 cells was defined by CD45RO negativity and positive CCR7 selection, thereby excluding terminally differentiated effector memory CD45RA+ cells. The donors were adults (healthy and HIV-negative) with no recent acute infections or vaccinations. This sequence joins TRBV4-1 and TRBJ2-5; tentative D call: TRBD2 (5 bases). The sample taken for sequencing was naive CD8+ T cells sorted from blood. This clonotype was sampled from a man aged 18 to 35 in good health. CDR3 DNA: TGCGCCAGCAGCCAAGGAGAGGGAGCGGAGACCCAGTACTTC. Translation gives CASSQGEGAETQYF.